Presented here are 17 T cell receptor beta chains from one specimen sequenced in a study of cytomegalovirus exposure and HLA in healthy donors. In the PCR, 60 Vbeta and 13 Jbeta primers were used. Clones were read by immunoSEQ multiplex PCR, and TCRdb kept only the in-frame ones, dropping some. The sample lists under 200,000 clones; roughly 80% were seen once. Sequenced: PBMCs. The receptors come from a middle-aged man in good health and CMV-seronegative.

The rearrangement uses TRBV10-3 and TRBJ2-7; maybe TRBD1 (5 bases). The V gene lost 2 bases and the J gene lost 3 bases, with 11 bases spanning the gap. The CDR3 totals 14 residues. Germline V lookup: CDR1 ENHRY, CDR2 SYGVKD. DNA for the CDR3: TGTGCCATCAGTGAGGACAGCCTCCGCTACGAGCAGTACTTC. This translates into CAISEDSLRYEQYF.

The gene calls are TRBV25-1 and TRBJ1-2; D might be TRBD1 (5 bases). This CDR3 is 13 amino acids long. Germline CDR1 reads MGHDK; CDR2 reads SYGVNS. The V end was cut by 5 bases, the J end by 2 bases, with 9 bases between. The CDR3 loop reads CASSPRQNYGYTF. The CDR3 bases are TGTGCCAGCAGTCCCCGACAGAACTATGGCTACACCTTC.

The chain uses TRBV11-2 and TRBJ2-4; 9 nucleotides line up with TRBD1. CDR1 is SGHAT, CDR2 FQNNGV, per germline. The CDR3 consists of 16 residues. Trimming removed 4 bases from V and 4 bases from J; junction bases left unmatched: 8. CDR3 sequence: CASSSTGTGRKNIQYF. As DNA, the CDR3 is TGTGCCAGCAGCTCCACCGGGACAGGGCGTAAAAACATTCAGTACTTC.

This clone turned up a few times. V gene TRBV10-1 combines with J gene TRBJ2-7, with a weak D call TRBD1 (6 bases). This CDR3 has 13 residues. The V and J ends lost 5 bases and 3 bases respectively, with 11 bases between them. In germline, CDR1 is WNHNN, CDR2 SYGVQD (reference sequence). The CDR3 sequence: CASSPGVSYEQYF. The DNA of the CDR3 is TGCGCCAGCAGTCCAGGGGTAAGCTACGAGCAGTACTTC.

V and J are TRBV7-3 and TRBJ1-1; D perhaps matches TRBD1 (5 bases). The CDR3 loop spans 14 amino acids. V was shortened by 1 base and J by 3 bases, with 9 bases between the two germline ends. The germline gives CDR1 SGHTA, CDR2 FQGTGA. CDR3 coding DNA: TGTGCCAGCAGCTTAAGATGGGGGGACACTGAAGCTTTCTTT. Translation: CASSLRWGDTEAFF.

This sequence joins TRBV4-1 and TRBJ1-4; 11 nucleotides line up with TRBD1. Per the germline V gene, CDR1 is MGHRA and CDR2 is YSYEKL. This CDR3 is built from 16 residues. Trimming at V came to 4 bases and at J to 8 bases, leaving 9 bases not matched to a gene. The CDR3 nucleotides read TGCGCCAGCAGCCCCGCACCCGGGACAGGGGGGGAAAAACTGTTTTTT. Translation gives CASSPAPGTGGEKLFF.

Of note for this clone: Other nucleotide sequences from this sample produce the same CDR3. This chain links TRBV6-4 with TRBJ2-1, with D perhaps matching TRBD2 (6 bases). Trimming left V 3 bases short and J 0 bases short, with 6 bases between. The CDR3 runs to 14 residues. Germline V gene sequence: CDR1 MRHNA, CDR2 SNTAGT. The CDR3 reads CASSEGGSYNEQFF. The DNA for the CDR3 is TGTGCCAGCAGTGAGGGGGGCTCCTACAATGAGCAGTTCTTC.

This rearrangement joins TRBV13 to TRBJ2-7, with 9 bases identical to TRBD1. The germline gives CDR1 PRHDT, CDR2 FYEKMQ (reference sequence). The length of the CDR3 is 13 residues. V lost 5 bases to trimming and J lost 6 bases; unmatched junction nucleotides: 5. The CDR3 DNA reads TGTGCCAGCAGCCGGGACAGGGTTGGCGAGCAGTACTTC. This codes for CASSRDRVGEQYF.

This sequence joins TRBV13 and TRBJ1-2, with D possibly matching TRBD1 (6 bases). The CDR3 length is 14 residues. V was clipped by 5 bases and J by 5 bases, with 15 bases between them. The germline CDR1 and CDR2 sequences are PRHDT and FYEKMQ (reference sequence). CDR3 DNA: TGTGCCAGCAGCCCTAGGACAGATCCGTATGGCTACACCTTC. Translation: CASSPRTDPYGYTF.

The chain recombines TRBV2 with TRBJ2-1; 7 bases fit TRBD2. Germline V gene sequence: CDR1 SNHLY, CDR2 FYNNEI. With V trimmed by 4 bases and J by 8 bases, 11 bases remained unmatched. The CDR3 is 15 amino acids. CDR3 residues: CASSGSSGVAHEQFF. The DNA for the CDR3 is TGTGCCAGCAGTGGATCCAGCGGGGTTGCCCATGAGCAGTTCTTC.

V is TRBV2 and J is TRBJ1-6; 8 bases align to TRBD1. The CDR3 is 14 residues long. CDR1 and CDR2 from the germline V gene are SNHLY and FYNNEI. Trimming removed 6 bases from V and 5 bases from J; junction bases left unmatched: 3. The CDR3 DNA sequence: TGTGCCAGCAGAGAGGACAGGGATAATTCACCCCTCCACTTT. This codes for CASREDRDNSPLHF.

In its sample, this clone was seen a few times. The chain carries TRBV10-1 and TRBJ2-7; D is ambiguous. V lost 1 base and J lost 6, with 10 bases in between. CDR1 and CDR2 (germline): WNHNN, SYGVQD (reference sequence). There are 13 residues in the CDR3. The CDR3 DNA reads as TGCGCCAGCAGTGAGTTGATAGTCTCCGAGCAGTACTTC. This codes for CASSELIVSEQYF.

This clone was observed a single time. This chain connects TRBV7-8 to TRBJ1-5, with 7 bases fitting TRBD1. This CDR3 is 17 amino acids long. The V and J ends lost 1 base and 3 bases, in that order; junction bases with no gene match: 9. Germline CDR1 is SGHVS and CDR2 is FQNEAQ. The CDR3 bases are TGTGCCAGCAGCTTAGGCCCCACAGGGGCGGTCAATCAGCCCCAGCATTTT. This gives the protein CASSLGPTGAVNQPQHF. The full variable domain, in which reference TRBV7-8 and TRBJ1-5 provide the parts outside the CDR3, is GAGVSQSPRYKVAKRGQDVALRCDPISGHVSLFWYQQALGQGPEFLTYFQNEAQLDKSGLPSDRFFAERPEGSVSTLKIQRTQQEDSAVYLCASSLGPTGAVNQPQHFGDGTRLSIL.

The V gene is TRBV28, the J gene TRBJ2-1, with TRBD2 matching 12 bases. Per the germline V gene, CDR1 is MDHEN and CDR2 is SYDVKM. V was clipped by 6 bases and J by 9 bases; unmatched bases: 6. This CDR3 region has 14 residues. The CDR3 DNA is TGTGCCAGCAGCGGACTAGCGGGGATAGGTGAGCAGTTCTTC. The encoded protein is CASSGLAGIGEQFF.

This sequence joins TRBV6-4 and TRBJ2-4; TRBD2 agrees at 11 bases. V was pared by 0 bases and J by 9 bases, with 1 base of the junction left unmatched. There are 14 residues in the CDR3. Per germline, CDR1 MRHNA and CDR2 SNTAGT. The CDR3 protein is CASSDSSGGAIQYF. In nucleotides, the CDR3 is TGTGCCAGCAGTGACTCTAGCGGGGGGGCCATTCAGTACTTC.

The rearrangement links TRBV19 to TRBJ1-4, with D possibly being TRBD1 (5 bases). The germline V gene encodes CDR1 LNHDA and CDR2 SQIVND (reference sequence). V gave up 4 bases and J gave up 7 bases, with 10 bases separating them. The CDR3 length is 13 residues. The CDR3 sequence: CASSRGTSEKLFF. The CDR3 bases are TGTGCCAGTAGTAGGGGGACTTCTGAAAAACTGTTTTTT.

In nucleotides, the CDR3 is TGTGCCAGCAGCGACCGGGACTTCAGCACAGATACGCAGTATTTT. Translated: CASSDRDFSTDTQYF. V and J are TRBV14 and TRBJ2-3, with a weak D call TRBD2 (6 bases). Trimming pared 5 bases from V and 0 bases from J, leaving 12 bases between. The CDR3 has 15 residues. CDR1 and CDR2 (germline): SGHDN, FVKESK. The full variable domain, with the rest looked up from reference TRBV14 and TRBJ2-3, is EAGVTQFPSHSVIEKGQTVTLRCDPISGHDNLYWYRRVMGKEIKFLLHFVKESKQDESGMPNNRFLAERTGGTYSTLKVQPAELEDSGVYFCASSDRDFSTDTQYFGPGTRLTVL.